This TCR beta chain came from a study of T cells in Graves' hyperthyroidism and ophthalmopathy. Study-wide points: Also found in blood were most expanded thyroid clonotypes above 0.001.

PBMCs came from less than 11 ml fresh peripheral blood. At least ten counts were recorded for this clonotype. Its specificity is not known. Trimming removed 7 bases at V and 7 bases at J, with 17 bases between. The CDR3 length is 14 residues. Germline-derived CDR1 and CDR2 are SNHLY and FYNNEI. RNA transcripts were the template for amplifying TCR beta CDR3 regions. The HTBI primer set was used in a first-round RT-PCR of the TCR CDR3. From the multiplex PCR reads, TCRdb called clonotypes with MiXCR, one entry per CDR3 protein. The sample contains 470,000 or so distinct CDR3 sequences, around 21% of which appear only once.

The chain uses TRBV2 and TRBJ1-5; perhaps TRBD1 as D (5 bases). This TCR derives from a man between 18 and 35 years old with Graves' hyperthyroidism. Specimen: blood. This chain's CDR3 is CASTPGTREQPQHF. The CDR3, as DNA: TGTGCCAGCACCCCCGGGACCAGAGAACAGCCCCAGCATTTT.